The 14 T cell receptor beta chains reported below all come from one sample, sequenced in a study of shared clonotypes between healthy human individuals. Produced via immunoSEQ multiplex PCR; TCRdb's table is partial and in-frame only. The sample includes about 600,000 clones, roughly 98% seen only once; the top ten take 0.3%. As defined, naive CD8 cells were CD45RO-negative and positively selected for CCR7, with terminally differentiated effector memory CD45RA+ cells excluded. The specimen sequenced was naive CD8+ T cells sorted from blood. These receptors were obtained from a man aged 25-45 years in good health.

This chain connects TRBV6-1 to TRBJ2-1; the D gene is possibly TRBD2 (5 bases). The germline V and J ends were trimmed by 3 bases and 9 bases, with 15 bases remaining between them. CDR1 and CDR2 (germline): MNHNS, SASEGT. This CDR3 has 14 amino acids. The CDR3: CASSDPNARGEQFF. CDR3 sequence (DNA): TGTGCCAGCAGTGATCCGAACGCTCGGGGTGAGCAGTTCTTC.

The rearrangement links TRBV7-9 to TRBJ2-5; D call uncertain. The germline V and J ends were trimmed by 5 bases and 5 bases, with 15 bases remaining between them. The CDR3 is 14 amino acids. Per germline, CDR1 SEHNR and CDR2 FQNEAQ (reference sequence). In DNA form, the CDR3 reads TGTGCCAGCAGCGATTTTGGCGGTCAGGAGACCCAGTACTTC. Encoded protein: CASSDFGGQETQYF.

The chain combines TRBV5-1 with TRBJ2-3, with 15 positions matching TRBD2. CDR3 length: 17 residues. Losses at the gene ends were 2 bases for V and 6 bases for J; bases not matched to a gene: 7. The germline CDR1 and CDR2 sequences are SGHRS and YFSETQ. CDR3 region: CASSFTGLAGGMDTQYF. In DNA, the CDR3 is TGCGCCAGCAGCTTTACGGGACTAGCGGGAGGAATGGATACGCAGTATTTT. Looking up the rest from reference TRBV5-1 and TRBJ2-3 gives the full variable domain: KAGVTQTPRYLIKTRGQQVTLSCSPISGHRSVSWYQQTPGQGLQFLFEYFSETQRNKGNFPGRFSGRQFSNSRSEMNVSTLELGDSALYLCASSFTGLAGGMDTQYFGPGTRLTVL.

The genes are TRBV15 and TRBJ1-1; D gene unclear. Germline CDR1 LNHNV, CDR2 YYDKDF (reference sequence). The CDR3 length is 15 residues. V was pared by 0 bases and J by 4 bases, with 12 bases between. The CDR3 bases are TGTGCCACCAGCAGAGATGGTTCGCCTGGCACTGAAGCTTTCTTT. As protein: CATSRDGSPGTEAFF.

The chain has TRBV29-1 and TRBJ1-2; D is possibly TRBD1 (5 bases). CDR1 is SQVTM and CDR2 is ANQGSEA in the germline V gene. The CDR3 is made up of 12 amino acids. The V and J ends lost 2 bases and 10 bases respectively, with 14 bases between them. CDR3 nucleotide sequence: TGCAGCGTTGAAACGGGGGTTGTTGTCTACACCTTC. It specifies CSVETGVVVYTF. The full variable domain, its missing parts supplied by reference TRBV29-1 and TRBJ1-2, is SAVISQKPSRDICQRGTSLTIQCQVDSQVTMMFWYRQQPGQSLTLIATANQGSEATYESGFVIDKFPISRPNLTFSTLTVSNMSPEDSSIYLCSVETGVVVYTFGSGTRLTVV.

V is TRBV7-6 and J is TRBJ2-2; D unclear. V dropped 6 bases and J dropped 3 bases, with 14 bases sitting between them. Germline CDR1 is SGHVS and CDR2 is FNYEAQ. The CDR3 covers 15 residues. CDR3 DNA: TGTGCCAGCAGGTTGCCGCCGGATGACACCGGGGAGCTGTTTTTT. It encodes CASRLPPDDTGELFF.

The chain employs TRBV5-1 and TRBJ2-2; TRBD1 matches 10 bases. CDR1 is SGHRS and CDR2 is YFSETQ in the germline V gene. CDR3 length: 14 residues. The trim removed 3 bases at V and 4 bases at J, leaving 0 bases unmatched. The CDR3 DNA is TGCGCCAGCAGCTGGACAGGGGGCACCGGGGAGCTGTTTTTT. Protein: CASSWTGGTGELFF. Variable domain in full (rest from reference TRBV5-1 and TRBJ2-2): KAGVTQTPRYLIKTRGQQVTLSCSPISGHRSVSWYQQTPGQGLQFLFEYFSETQRNKGNFPGRFSGRQFSNSRSEMNVSTLELGDSALYLCASSWTGGTGELFFGEGSRLTVL.

This sequence joins TRBV6-5 and TRBJ2-1; 8 bases are a match to TRBD1. This CDR3 has 16 amino acids. Unmatched junction bases numbered 7, after V lost 4 bases and J lost 2 bases. Per germline, CDR1 MNHEY and CDR2 SVGAGI. The CDR3 region has the DNA TGTGCCAGCAGTTGGTCGGACAGGGCGCCCTACAATGAGCAGTTCTTC. Translation gives CASSWSDRAPYNEQFF.

V is TRBV2 and J is TRBJ2-7; D unclear. The germline V and J ends were trimmed by 3 bases and 3 bases, with 18 bases remaining between them. The CDR3 is 16 amino acids. Germline loops: CDR1 SNHLY, CDR2 FYNNEI. CDR3 amino acids: CASSDRKTRALYEQYF. CDR3 in DNA: TGTGCCAGCAGTGATAGAAAGACCCGAGCCCTCTACGAGCAGTACTTC. Full variable domain (outside the CDR3, taken from reference TRBV2 and TRBJ2-7): EPEVTQTPSHQVTQMGQEVILRCVPISNHLYFYWYRQILGQKVEFLVSFYNNEISEKSEIFDDQFSVERPDGSNFTLKIRSTKLEDSAMYFCASSDRKTRALYEQYFGPGTRLTVT.

This chain joins TRBV28 and TRBJ2-3; 8 bases match TRBD1. CDR1 and CDR2 (germline): MDHEN, SYDVKM. Trimming at V came to 3 bases and at J to 4 bases, leaving 6 bases not matched to a gene. The CDR3 consists of 15 residues. CDR3 bases: TGTGCCAGCAGTTTTGAGACAGGGGTTCCAGATACGCAGTATTTT. Protein product: CASSFETGVPDTQYF.

This rearrangement joins TRBV27 to TRBJ1-5, with D possibly being TRBD1 (6 bases). V lost 4 bases, J lost 2 bases, and 15 bases lay in between. This CDR3 has 16 amino acids. Germline values: CDR1 MNHEY, CDR2 SMNVEV (reference sequence). CDR3 residues: CASSSSGGPGNQPQHF. In DNA form, the CDR3 reads TGTGCCAGCAGTTCATCCGGGGGGCCGGGCAATCAGCCCCAGCATTTT.

The chain is built from TRBV15 and TRBJ2-1; 14 nucleotides align to TRBD2. The CDR3 runs 20 residues. Germline lookup yields CDR1 LNHNV and CDR2 YYDKDF (reference sequence). After removal of 2 bases from V and 5 bases from J, the junction contained 14 bases not matched to a gene. The CDR3 nucleotides read TGTGCCACCAGCAGAACCTCCGGGACTAGCGGGAGTTTAGTGGACAATGAGCAGTTCTTC. Amino acid sequence: CATSRTSGTSGSLVDNEQFF. The full variable domain, rest sourced from reference TRBV15 and TRBJ2-1, is DAMVIQNPRYQVTQFGKPVTLSCSQTLNHNVMYWYQQKSSQAPKLLFHYYDKDFNNEADTPDNFQSRRPNTSFCFLDIRSPGLGDTAMYLCATSRTSGTSGSLVDNEQFFGPGTRLTVL.

The chain combines TRBV10-3 with TRBJ2-2; perhaps TRBD1 as D (6 bases). This CDR3 region has 15 residues. V lost 5 bases to trimming and J lost 6 bases, with 16 bases between them. Germline V gene sequence: CDR1 ENHRY, CDR2 SYGVKD. For the CDR3, the DNA is TGTGCCATCAGTAGACAGGCGACCCGGGCCGGGGAGCTGTTTTTT. As protein: CAISRQATRAGELFF.

This chain connects TRBV7-9 to TRBJ1-2; TRBD1 matches 8 bases. The junction had 11 bases not matched to a gene; V was cut back by 5 bases and J by 3 bases. The CDR3 sequence is 16 residues long. Germline V gene lookup returns CDR1 SEHNR and CDR2 FQNEAQ (reference sequence). Written as DNA, the CDR3 is TGTGCCAGCAGCGCCGGGACAGGCTCAGGATACTATGGCTACACCTTC. Translated: CASSAGTGSGYYGYTF.